This T cell receptor (beta chain) was documented in a study of CD8+CD57+ T cells in acquired aplastic anemia. Using genomic DNA as the template, TCR beta VDJ and CDR3 profiling was carried out. TCRdb fed the reads into MiXCR, producing one record per CDR3 protein. The sample includes about 200,000 distinct CDR3 sequences, roughly 60% of them seen just once. Previously, flow cytometry had revealed CD8+CD57+ cell expansion in the patients chosen for sequencing. CDR1 is SEHNR and CDR2 is FQNEAQ in the germline V gene (reference sequence). With 6 bases removed from V and 9 bases from J, the gap between germline ends came to 9 bases. The CDR3 extends over 12 amino acids.

This TCR derives from a human donor with aplastic anemia. This sequence joins TRBV7-9 and TRBJ1-6; unclear D gene. The sample taken for sequencing was sorted CD4+, CD8+, or CD8+CD57+ T cells (not recorded which) from PBMCs. The CDR3 DNA follows: TGTGCCAGCAGTGCCAACGTTTCACCCCTCCACTTT. It specifies CASSANVSPLHF.